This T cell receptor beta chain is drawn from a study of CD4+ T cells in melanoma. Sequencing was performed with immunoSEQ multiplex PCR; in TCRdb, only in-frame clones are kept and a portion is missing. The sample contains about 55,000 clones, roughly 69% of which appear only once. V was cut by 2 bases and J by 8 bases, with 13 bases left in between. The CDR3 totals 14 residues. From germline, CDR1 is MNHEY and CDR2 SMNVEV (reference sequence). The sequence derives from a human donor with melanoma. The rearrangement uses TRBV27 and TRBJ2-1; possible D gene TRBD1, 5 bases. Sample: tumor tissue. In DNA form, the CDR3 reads TGTGCCAGCAGTTTACGGGCAGGGTTGTATGAGCAGTTCTTC. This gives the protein CASSLRAGLYEQFF.